The clone carrying this T cell receptor (beta chain) has only one observation. The sample originates from a study of blood T cell repertoires in COVID-19. Across the study: Sources were T cells, B-cell-depleted T cells, or PBMCs; the material itself was cDNA or gDNA.

Repertoires were generated with immunoSEQ multiplex PCR, while TCRdb's copy carries only in-frame clones and drops some. There are tens of thousands of clones in the sample; around 93% occur only once, and more than 3% lies in the top ten. CDR1 SGDLS and CDR2 YYNGEE come from the germline V gene. The CDR3 runs to 15 residues. V lost 0 bases and J lost 4; bases outside the gene matches: 3. The source material was peripheral blood. The TCR sequence derives from a man aged 50 to 59 with acute or convalescent COVID-19. The chain recombines TRBV9 with TRBJ2-3; 9 bases line up with TRBD2. The CDR3 protein is CASSVGGGAPDTQYF. DNA for the CDR3: TGTGCCAGCAGCGTAGGCGGGGGGGCCCCAGATACGCAGTATTTT.